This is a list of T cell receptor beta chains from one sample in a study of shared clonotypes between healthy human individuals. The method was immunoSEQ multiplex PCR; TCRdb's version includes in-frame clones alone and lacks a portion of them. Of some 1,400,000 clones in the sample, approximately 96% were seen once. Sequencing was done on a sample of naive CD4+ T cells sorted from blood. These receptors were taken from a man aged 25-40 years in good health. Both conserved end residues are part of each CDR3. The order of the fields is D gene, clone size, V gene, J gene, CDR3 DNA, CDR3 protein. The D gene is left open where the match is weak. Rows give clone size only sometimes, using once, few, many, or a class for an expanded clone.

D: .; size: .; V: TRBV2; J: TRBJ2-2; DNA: TGTGCCAGCACCCTGGGGAACACCGGGGAGCTGTTTTTT; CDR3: CASTLGNTGELFF
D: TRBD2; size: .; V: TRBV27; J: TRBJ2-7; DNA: TGTGCCAGCAGTTTCGGGAGGTCCTACGAGCAGTACTTC; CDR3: CASSFGRSYEQYF
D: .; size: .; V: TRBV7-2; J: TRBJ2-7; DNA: TGTGCCAGCAGCTTCGCTCAGGACGAGCAGTACTTC; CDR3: CASSFAQDEQYF
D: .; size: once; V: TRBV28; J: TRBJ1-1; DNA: TGTGCCAGCAGTTTAGTAGGGGTGGAAGCTTTCTTT; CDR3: CASSLVGVEAFF
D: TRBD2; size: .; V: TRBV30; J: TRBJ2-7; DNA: TGTGCCTGGAGAGCCAGCGGGAGTTCTTACGAGCAGTACTTC; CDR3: CAWRASGSSYEQYF
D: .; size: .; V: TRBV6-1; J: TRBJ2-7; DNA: TGTGCCAGCACCGGGACATCGAGCTCCTACGAGCAGTACTTC; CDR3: CASTGTSSSYEQYF
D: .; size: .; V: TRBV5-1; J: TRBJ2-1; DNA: TGCGCCAGCAGCTTGGTGGCTGCTCCCTACAATGAGCAGTTCTTC; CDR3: CASSLVAAPYNEQFF
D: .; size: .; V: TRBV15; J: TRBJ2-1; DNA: TGTGCCACCAGCACCAACGGGAATATGCAGTTCTTC; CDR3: CATSTNGNMQFF
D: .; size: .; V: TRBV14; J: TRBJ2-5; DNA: TGTGCCAGCAGCCAAGACATGGAAGAGACCCAGTACTTC; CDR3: CASSQDMEETQYF
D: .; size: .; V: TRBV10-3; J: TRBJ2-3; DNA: TGTGCCATCAGCCCCTACAGGACTAGCACAGATACGCAGTATTTT; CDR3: CAISPYRTSTDTQYF
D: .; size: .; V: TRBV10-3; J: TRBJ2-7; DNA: TGTGCCATCAGTGAGTTACCCCTCGAGCAGTACTTC; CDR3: CAISELPLEQYF
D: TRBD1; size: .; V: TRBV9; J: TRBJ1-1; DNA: TGTGCCAGCAGCGTCTTGGGACAGAAGAACACTGAAGCTTTCTTT; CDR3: CASSVLGQKNTEAFF
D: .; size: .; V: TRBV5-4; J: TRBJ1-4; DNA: TGTGCCAGCAGCCCGGGTCGGGCCGAAAAACTGTTTTTT; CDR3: CASSPGRAEKLFF
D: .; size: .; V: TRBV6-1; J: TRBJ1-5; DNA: TGTGCCAGCAGTGAAGTGTGGGGCCAGCCCCAGCATTTT; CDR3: CASSEVWGQPQHF
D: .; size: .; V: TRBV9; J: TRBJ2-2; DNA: TGTGCCAGCAGCGTAGTGGGGGCCTCCGGGGAGCTGTTTTTT; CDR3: CASSVVGASGELFF
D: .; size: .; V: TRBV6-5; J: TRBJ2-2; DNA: TGTGCCAGCCGACGCTTGGGGCGAACCGGGGAGCTGTTTTTT; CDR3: CASRRLGRTGELFF
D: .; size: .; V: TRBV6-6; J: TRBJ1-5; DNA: TGTGCCAGCAGTTACTCCGGAGATTATAGCAATCAGCCCCAGCATTTT; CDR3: CASSYSGDYSNQPQHF
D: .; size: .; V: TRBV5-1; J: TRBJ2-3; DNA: TGCGCCAGCAGAGGGGTCGGGAGTTACGCAGATACGCAGTATTTT; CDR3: CASRGVGSYADTQYF
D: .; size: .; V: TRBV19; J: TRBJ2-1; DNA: TGTGCCAGTAGTATTCAACCGGACAGTTACAATGAGCAGTTCTTC; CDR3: CASSIQPDSYNEQFF
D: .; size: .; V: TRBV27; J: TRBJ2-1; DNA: TGTGCCAGCAGTTCTATGATTCAACGGGGATCTAACAATGAGCAGTTCTTC; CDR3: CASSSMIQRGSNNEQFF
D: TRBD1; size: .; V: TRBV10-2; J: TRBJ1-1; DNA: TGCGCCAGCAGTGATTCGAGGACAGGGATCACTGAAGCTTTCTTT; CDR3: CASSDSRTGITEAFF
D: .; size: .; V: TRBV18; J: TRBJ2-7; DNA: TGTGCCAGCTCACCGAGAGGCAACGAGCAGTACTTC; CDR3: CASSPRGNEQYF
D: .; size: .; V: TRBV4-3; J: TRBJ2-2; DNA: TGCGCCAGCAGCCAAGGACGGGGGATGAGCACCGGGGAGCTGTTTTTT; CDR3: CASSQGRGMSTGELFF
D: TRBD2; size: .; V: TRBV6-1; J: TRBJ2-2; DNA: TGTGCCAGCATGGGGACTAGCGGGATCACCGGGGAGCTGTTTTTT; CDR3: CASMGTSGITGELFF
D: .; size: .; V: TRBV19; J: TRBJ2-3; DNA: TGTGCCAGTAGATCTGCAGGGTACACAGATACGCAGTATTTT; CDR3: CASRSAGYTDTQYF
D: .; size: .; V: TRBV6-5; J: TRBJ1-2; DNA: TGTGCCAGCAGTGACCCAGGCTCGGGCTACACCTTC; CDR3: CASSDPGSGYTF
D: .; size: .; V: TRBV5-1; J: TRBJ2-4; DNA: TGCGCCAGCAAAGCGGCCAGCGGAAAAAACATTCAGTACTTC; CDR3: CASKAASGKNIQYF
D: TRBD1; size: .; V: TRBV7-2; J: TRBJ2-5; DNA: TGTGCCAGTTCCAGACAGGGGGCTACCCAAGAGACCCAGTACTTC; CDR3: CASSRQGATQETQYF
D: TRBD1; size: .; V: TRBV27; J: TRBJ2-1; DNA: TGTGCCAGCAGCGTAGACAGGGGGAGTTCCAATGAGCAGTTCTTC; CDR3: CASSVDRGSSNEQFF
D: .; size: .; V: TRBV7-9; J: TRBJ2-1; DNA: TGTGCCAGCAGCTTAGAAATCGCACGACCACCGATTTACAATGAGCAGTTCTTC; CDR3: CASSLEIARPPIYNEQFF
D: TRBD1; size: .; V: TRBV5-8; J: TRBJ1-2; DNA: TGTGCCAGCAGCTTGGCCGACAGGGAGACCTATGGCTACACCTTC; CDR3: CASSLADRETYGYTF
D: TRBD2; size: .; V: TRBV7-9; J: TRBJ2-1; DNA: TGTGCCAGCAGCTTAGACCCGGGACTAGCCTCCTACAATGAGCAGTTCTTC; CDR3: CASSLDPGLASYNEQFF
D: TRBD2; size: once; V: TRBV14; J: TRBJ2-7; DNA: TGTGCCAGCAGCCCCCGACTAGCGGGAGCCGAGCAGTACTTC; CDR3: CASSPRLAGAEQYF
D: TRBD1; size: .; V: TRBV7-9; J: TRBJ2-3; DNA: TGTGCCAGCAGCGTCCGGGGGACAGGAAATACGCAGTATTTT; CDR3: CASSVRGTGNTQYF
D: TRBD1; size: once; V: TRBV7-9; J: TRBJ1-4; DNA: TGTGCCAGCAGCGAAAGCCGCCGGACAGGGGCGTCTGAAAAACTGTTTTTT; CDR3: CASSESRRTGASEKLFF
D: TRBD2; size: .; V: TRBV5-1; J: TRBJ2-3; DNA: TGCGCCAGCAGCTTGCCATTACTAGCGGGAGGGGGTACAGATACGCAGTATTTT; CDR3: CASSLPLLAGGGTDTQYF
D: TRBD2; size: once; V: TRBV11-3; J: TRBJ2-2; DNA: TGTGCCAGCAGCTTGCCTAGCGGGGTGGACGGGACCGGGGAGCTGTTTTTT; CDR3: CASSLPSGVDGTGELFF
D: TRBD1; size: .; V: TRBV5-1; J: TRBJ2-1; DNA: TGCGCCAGCGGGACAGGAGAGACATACACGTACAATGAGCAGTTCTTC; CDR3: CASGTGETYTYNEQFF
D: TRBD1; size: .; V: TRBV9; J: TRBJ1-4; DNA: TGTGCCAGCAGCTCACAGGGGGGGAACCGAGACCGTGAAAAACTGTTTTTT; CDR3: CASSSQGGNRDREKLFF
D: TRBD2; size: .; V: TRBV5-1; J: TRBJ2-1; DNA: TGCGCCAGCAGTTCCGGGACTAAACTATACAATGAGCAGTTCTTC; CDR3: CASSSGTKLYNEQFF
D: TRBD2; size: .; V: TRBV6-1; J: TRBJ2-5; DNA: TGTGCCAGCAATCTAGCGGGAGGGCCGGAGACCCAGTACTTC; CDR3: CASNLAGGPETQYF
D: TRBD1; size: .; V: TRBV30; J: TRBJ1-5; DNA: TGTGCCTGGAGTGTAGGGGACAGAATAAATCAGCCCCAGCATTTT; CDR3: CAWSVGDRINQPQHF
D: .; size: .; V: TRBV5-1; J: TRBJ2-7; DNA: TGCGCCAGCAGCTTGGCTACGACTAGCTCCTACGAGCAGTACTTC; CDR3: CASSLATTSSYEQYF
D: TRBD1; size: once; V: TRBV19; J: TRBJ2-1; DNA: TGTGCCAGTAGTATCAGCGGACAGGGGTCGAATGAGCAGTTCTTC; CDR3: CASSISGQGSNEQFF
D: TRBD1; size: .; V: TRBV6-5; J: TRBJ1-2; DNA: TGTGCCAGCAGCAGACAGGGGGGTCATGGCTACACCTTC; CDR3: CASSRQGGHGYTF
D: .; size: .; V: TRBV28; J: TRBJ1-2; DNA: TGTGCCAGCAGTCCGAACTCAGGGATCCCTAACTATGGCTACACCTTC; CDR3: CASSPNSGIPNYGYTF
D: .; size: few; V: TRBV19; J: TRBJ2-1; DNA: TGTGCCAGTAGTATGGGGGTGAGCTCCTACAATGAGCAGTTCTTC; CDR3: CASSMGVSSYNEQFF
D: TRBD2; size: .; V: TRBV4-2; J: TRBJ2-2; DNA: TGTGCCAGCAGCCAAGGGACTAGCGGGAGGAGAAACACCGGGGAGCTGTTTTTT; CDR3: CASSQGTSGRRNTGELFF
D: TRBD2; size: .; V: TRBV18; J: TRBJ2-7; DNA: TGTGCCAGCTCACCACTTGCCGGGAGGGCGTCCTACGAGCAGTACTTC; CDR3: CASSPLAGRASYEQYF
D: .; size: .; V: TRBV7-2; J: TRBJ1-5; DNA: TGTGCCAGCAGCTCAAGGGGGGGCCAGGGAGGCGGTCAGCCCCAGCATTTT; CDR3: CASSSRGGQGGGQPQHF
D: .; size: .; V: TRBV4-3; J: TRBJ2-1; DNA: TGCGCCAGCAGCCAAGAGCGCGAGAGGGAGCAGTTCTTC; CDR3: CASSQEREREQFF
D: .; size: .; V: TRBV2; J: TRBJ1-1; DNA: TGTGCCAGCAGGGGCGGTGGGAACACTGAAGCTTTCTTT; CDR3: CASRGGGNTEAFF